This T cell receptor beta chain was retrieved from a study of cytomegalovirus exposure and HLA in healthy donors. The PCR had 60 Vbeta and 13 Jbeta primers. Original analysis: As a later analysis found, there were 70 million to 90 million unique TCR beta chains, of which 8.5 million to 14 million were shared. Profiling relied on immunoSEQ multiplex PCR, and the TCRdb table lists in-frame clones only, not all of them. V, J and clone size were drawn from that table, and D and trimming were deduced from the DNA. In the table there are roughly 110,000 clones, 74% of which are singletons. V was trimmed by 0 bases and J by 3 bases, leaving 10 bases between them. This CDR3 spans 14 amino acids. Germline lookup yields CDR1 SGHRS and CDR2 YFSETQ.

Sequencing was carried out using PBMCs. The TCR comes from a human donor in good health. The chain combines TRBV5-1 with TRBJ2-7, with unresolved D. CDR3 sequence (DNA): TGCGCCAGCAGCTTGGTTTTAAATAGCTACGAGCAGTACTTC. This sequence encodes CASSLVLNSYEQYF. The full variable domain, with the rest looked up from reference TRBV5-1 and TRBJ2-7, is KAGVTQTPRYLIKTRGQQVTLSCSPISGHRSVSWYQQTPGQGLQFLFEYFSETQRNKGNFPGRFSGRQFSNSRSEMNVSTLELGDSALYLCASSLVLNSYEQYFGPGTRLTVT.